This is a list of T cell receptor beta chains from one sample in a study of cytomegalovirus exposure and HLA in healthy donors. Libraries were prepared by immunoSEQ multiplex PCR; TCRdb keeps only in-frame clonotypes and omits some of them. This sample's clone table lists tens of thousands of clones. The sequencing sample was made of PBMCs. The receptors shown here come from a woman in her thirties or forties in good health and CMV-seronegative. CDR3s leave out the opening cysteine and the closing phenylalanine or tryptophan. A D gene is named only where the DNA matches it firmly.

ATGQGVNTEAF	TRBD1	TRBV28	TRBJ1-1
ASSEQGASYEQY	TRBD1	TRBV11-2	TRBJ2-7
ASSLVAGADQPQH	-	TRBV5-1	TRBJ1-5
ASSRGQGVTPLH	TRBD1	TRBV5-1	TRBJ1-6
ASSLEQETEQF	-	TRBV11-3	TRBJ2-1
ASLGDIDQPQH	-	TRBV19	TRBJ1-5
ASAWSREAGELF	-	TRBV2	TRBJ2-2
ASSLRYSRHSGNTIY	-	TRBV7-8	TRBJ1-3
ASSLVAVAGDTQY	-	TRBV5-1	TRBJ2-3
ASSVGPSSSYNEQF	-	TRBV9	TRBJ2-1
ASSLYFSGAGELF	-	TRBV28	TRBJ2-2
ASSIDRFNQPQH	-	TRBV19	TRBJ1-5